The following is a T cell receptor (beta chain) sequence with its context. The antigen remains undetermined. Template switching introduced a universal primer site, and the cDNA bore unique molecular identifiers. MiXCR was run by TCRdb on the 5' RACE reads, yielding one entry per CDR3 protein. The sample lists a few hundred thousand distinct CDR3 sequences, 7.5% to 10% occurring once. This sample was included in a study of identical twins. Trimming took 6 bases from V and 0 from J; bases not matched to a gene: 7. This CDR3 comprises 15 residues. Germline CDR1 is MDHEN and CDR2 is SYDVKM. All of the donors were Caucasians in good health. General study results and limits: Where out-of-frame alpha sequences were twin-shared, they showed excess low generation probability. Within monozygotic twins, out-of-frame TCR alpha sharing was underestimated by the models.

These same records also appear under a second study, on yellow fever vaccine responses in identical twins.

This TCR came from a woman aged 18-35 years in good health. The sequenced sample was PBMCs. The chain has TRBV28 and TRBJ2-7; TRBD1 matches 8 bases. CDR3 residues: CASSPTGESSYEQYF. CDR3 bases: TGTGCCAGCAGCCCGACAGGGGAAAGCTCCTACGAGCAGTACTTC. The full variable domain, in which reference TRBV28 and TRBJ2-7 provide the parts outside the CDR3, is DVKVTQSSRYLVKRTGEKVFLECVQDMDHENMFWYRQDPGLGLRLIYFSYDVKMKEKGDIPEGYSVSREKKERFSLILESASTNQTSMYLCASSPTGESSYEQYFGPGTRLTVT.